The 21 T cell receptor beta chains below all came from one sample that was sequenced in a study of blood T cell repertoires in COVID-19. Only in-frame clones appear in the TCRdb table, and some are missing; sequencing was by immunoSEQ multiplex PCR. The profile covers 300,000 or so clones, with 80% to 90% appearing a single time and 1% taken by the ten largest. The sequencing input was peripheral blood. Receptors were obtained from a man aged 50-59 years with active or convalescent COVID-19.

The chain has TRBV5-5 and TRBJ1-2; no firm D call. This CDR3 spans 15 amino acids. The germline V and J ends were trimmed by 2 bases and 1 base, with 12 bases remaining between them. The germline V gene has CDR1 SGHKS and CDR2 YYEKEE (reference sequence). The CDR3 DNA sequence: TGTGCCAGCAGCTTCGCTACGAGCGTTAACTATGGCTACACCTTC. It yields the protein CASSFATSVNYGYTF.

The chain joins TRBV6-6 to TRBJ1-6; 7 bases are a match to TRBD1. CDR3 length equals 15 residues. CDR1 is MNHNY and CDR2 is SVGAGI in the germline V gene (reference sequence). With 5 bases clipped from V and 8 bases from J, the junction kept 9 bases outside the gene matches. For the CDR3, the DNA is TGTGCCAGCAGTCAGCCCGGGACAGAGGATTCACCCCTCCACTTT. The encoded protein is CASSQPGTEDSPLHF.

The count of this clone is one. V and J are TRBV19 and TRBJ2-2; TRBD2 is a possible D gene (5 bases). This CDR3 contains 16 residues. Trimming left V 6 bases short and J 0 bases short, with 14 bases between. The germline gives CDR1 LNHDA, CDR2 SQIVND (reference sequence). CDR3 in amino acids: CASSRIRGTNTGELFF. The CDR3 DNA is TGTGCCAGTAGCCGCATACGGGGAACGAACACCGGGGAGCTGTTTTTT.

This chain links TRBV5-4 with TRBJ1-5; 7 bases align to TRBD1. Looked up from germline, CDR1 is SGHNT and CDR2 is YYREEE (reference sequence). The CDR3 covers 15 residues. The J segment lost 2 bases and the V segment lost 3 bases, leaving 5 bases of the junction unmatched. In nucleotides, the CDR3 is TGTGCCAGCAGCTCTGGACAGGAACGCAATCAGCCCCAGCATTTT. Protein: CASSSGQERNQPQHF.

The rearrangement joins TRBV2 to TRBJ2-1, with 14 nucleotides matching TRBD2. The V segment lost 6 bases and the J segment 9 bases; nucleotides outside the gene matches: 7. Germline CDR1 SNHLY, CDR2 FYNNEI. The CDR3 totals 15 residues. For the CDR3, the DNA is TGTGCCAGCAGGGAGGGACTAGCGGGAGAAGCTGAGCAGTTCTTC. This translates into CASREGLAGEAEQFF.

The chain combines TRBV6-6 with TRBJ2-7; 11 bases fit TRBD1. V shed 5 bases, J shed 2 bases, and the junction held 5 bases outside the gene matches. Germline loops: CDR1 MNHNY, CDR2 SVGAGI (reference sequence). The CDR3 is made up of 15 amino acids. For the CDR3, the DNA is TGTGCCAGCAGTCCCGGGACAGGGGGGGCCTACGAGCAGTACTTC. It is translated as CASSPGTGGAYEQYF.

This chain joins TRBV4-1 and TRBJ2-3, with 8 bases matching TRBD2. The CDR3 is 18 amino acids. J gave up 2 bases and V 2 bases, and 12 bases lay outside the gene matches. Germline lookup yields CDR1 MGHRA and CDR2 YSYEKL. As DNA, the CDR3 is TGCGCCAGCAGCCAACCTTACTCGGAGCGGGGGACCACAGATACGCAGTATTTT. Its protein product is CASSQPYSERGTTDTQYF.

Of note for this clone: The junction departs from the called germline gene at one end, perhaps through a read error. The rearrangement uses TRBV9 and TRBJ2-1; perhaps TRBD1 as D (6 bases). CDR1 is SGDLS and CDR2 is YYNGEE in the germline V gene. This CDR3 has 17 amino acids. CDR3 nucleotides: TGTGCCAGCAGCGGAATCACGTACAGGGTCGGTTACATTGAGCAGTTCTTC. It codes for CASSGITYRVGYIEQFF.

The chain has TRBV24-1 and TRBJ2-5, with D perhaps TRBD1 (6 bases). The CDR3 runs 14 residues. Trimming took off 1 base at V and 2 bases at J, with 7 bases between the two ends. Germline CDR1 reads KGHDR; CDR2 reads SFDVKD. The DNA for the CDR3 is TGTGCCACCAGTGATTTTGGACAGCAAGAGACCCAGTACTTC. Its translation: CATSDFGQQETQYF.

The chain links TRBV18 to TRBJ2-1; maybe TRBD2 (5 bases). CDR1 is KGHSH and CDR2 is LQKENI in the germline V gene. The CDR3 contains 13 residues. Trimming removed 2 bases from V and 10 bases from J, with 12 bases in between. The CDR3 region has the DNA TGTGCCAGCTCACCATCCCGGGGTCAGGAGCAGTTCTTC. Its translation is CASSPSRGQEQFF.

The chain combines TRBV4-3 with TRBJ1-5; no reliable D call. Trimming pared 3 bases from V and 3 bases from J, leaving 9 bases between. CDR3 length: 14 residues. Germline V lookup: CDR1 LGHNA, CDR2 YSLEER. CDR3 sequence: CASSHSDFNQPQHF. The CDR3 DNA reads TGCGCCAGCAGCCACTCGGACTTCAATCAGCCCCAGCATTTT.

This clone was recorded only once. The chain employs TRBV6-1 and TRBJ2-7; 7 bases are a match to TRBD1. This CDR3 spans 16 amino acids. V gave up 0 bases and J gave up 0 bases; unmatched junction bases: 5. The germline V gene has CDR1 MNHNS and CDR2 SASEGT. CDR3 amino acids: CASSEAIGTVSYEQYF. CDR3 in DNA: TGTGCCAGCAGTGAAGCCATCGGGACAGTCTCCTACGAGCAGTACTTC.

The chain has TRBV5-1 and TRBJ2-1; 8 bases map to TRBD1. The CDR3 covers 15 residues. After removal of 4 bases from V and 7 bases from J, the junction contained 10 bases not matched to a gene. Germline V gene lookup returns CDR1 SGHRS and CDR2 YFSETQ. Here the CDR3 DNA reads TGCGCCAGCAGCACGCAGGGGGCGACAGTGAATGAGCAGTTCTTC. Translation gives CASSTQGATVNEQFF.

The chain uses TRBV6-6 and TRBJ1-5, with 9 bases lining up with TRBD1. V was clipped by 6 bases and J by 6 bases; unmatched bases: 6. The germline gives CDR1 MNHNY, CDR2 SVGAGI (reference sequence). The CDR3 is made up of 14 amino acids. In DNA, the CDR3 is TGTGCCAGCAGAAGGGACAGGGAAATTCAGCCCCAGCATTTT. Amino acid sequence: CASRRDREIQPQHF.

This chain connects TRBV5-1 to TRBJ2-5, with no clear D. There are 14 residues in the CDR3. Trimming cost V 1 base and J 0 bases, with 7 bases left between them. Germline CDR1 is SGHRS and CDR2 is YFSETQ. The CDR3 nucleotides read TGCGCCAGCAGCTTGATTCCCGACCAAGAGACCCAGTACTTC. Translation gives CASSLIPDQETQYF.

This sequence joins TRBV30 and TRBJ1-1; D perhaps matches TRBD1 (5 bases). V lost 8 bases to trimming and J lost 5 bases, with 12 bases between them. The CDR3 loop spans 11 amino acids. Germline lookup yields CDR1 GTSNPN and CDR2 SVGIG (reference sequence). The chain's CDR3 is CANARDTEAFF. DNA for the CDR3: TGTGCCAACGCCAGGGATACTGAAGCTTTCTTT.

The gene calls are TRBV9 and TRBJ2-4; TRBD1 agrees at 7 bases. The V and J ends lost 0 bases and 8 bases, in that order; junction bases with no gene match: 5. CDR3 length: 14 amino acids. Germline lookup yields CDR1 SGDLS and CDR2 YYNGEE. The CDR3 nucleotides read TGTGCCAGCAGCGTAGGGGACAGTATAGACATTCAGTACTTC. Its protein is CASSVGDSIDIQYF. The complete variable domain, with remaining parts taken from reference TRBV9 and TRBJ2-4, reads DSGVTQTPKHLITATGQRVTLRCSPRSGDLSVYWYQQSLDQGLQFLIQYYNGEERAKGNILERFSAQQFPDLHSELNLSSLELGDSALYFCASSVGDSIDIQYFGAGTRLSVL.

V is TRBV7-3 and J is TRBJ2-3, with 9 positions matching TRBD2. Per germline, CDR1 SGHTA and CDR2 FQGTGA. The J segment lost 0 bases and the V segment lost 0 bases, leaving 10 bases of the junction unmatched. CDR3 length: 19 amino acids. In DNA, the CDR3 is TGTGCCAGCAGCTTAACCCCAATCGGGCTAGCGGGGAGCACAGATACGCAGTATTTT. It codes for CASSLTPIGLAGSTDTQYF.

The V and J genes are TRBV7-9 and TRBJ2-7; tentative D call: TRBD2 (5 bases). This CDR3 spans 14 amino acids. Trimming shortened V by 4 bases and J by 5 bases, and 15 bases separated the two germline ends. Germline assignment: CDR1 SEHNR and CDR2 FQNEAQ (reference sequence). CDR3 loop: CASSSLIGLNEQYF. The CDR3 coding sequence is TGTGCCAGCAGCTCTCTAATCGGACTCAACGAGCAGTACTTC.

The CDR3 DNA follows: TGCGCCAGCAGCCAAGATAGCTCGGGAAATGAAAAACTGTTTTTT. Its translation: CASSQDSSGNEKLFF. This chain uses TRBV4-3 with TRBJ1-4; D not resolved. Trimming pared 0 bases from V and 5 bases from J, leaving 10 bases between. This CDR3 is built from 15 residues. CDR1 is LGHNA and CDR2 is YSLEER in the germline V gene.

A single count supports this clone. The V and J genes are TRBV4-2 and TRBJ2-3; 12 nucleotides line up with TRBD2. Germline V lookup: CDR1 LGHNA, CDR2 YNFKEQ. V lost 0 bases to trimming and J lost 6 bases; unmatched junction nucleotides: 7. The CDR3 has 17 amino acids. CDR3 DNA: TGTGCCAGCAGCCAAGATGGGGCTAGCGGGGGGGCTGATACGCAGTATTTT. As protein: CASSQDGASGGADTQYF.